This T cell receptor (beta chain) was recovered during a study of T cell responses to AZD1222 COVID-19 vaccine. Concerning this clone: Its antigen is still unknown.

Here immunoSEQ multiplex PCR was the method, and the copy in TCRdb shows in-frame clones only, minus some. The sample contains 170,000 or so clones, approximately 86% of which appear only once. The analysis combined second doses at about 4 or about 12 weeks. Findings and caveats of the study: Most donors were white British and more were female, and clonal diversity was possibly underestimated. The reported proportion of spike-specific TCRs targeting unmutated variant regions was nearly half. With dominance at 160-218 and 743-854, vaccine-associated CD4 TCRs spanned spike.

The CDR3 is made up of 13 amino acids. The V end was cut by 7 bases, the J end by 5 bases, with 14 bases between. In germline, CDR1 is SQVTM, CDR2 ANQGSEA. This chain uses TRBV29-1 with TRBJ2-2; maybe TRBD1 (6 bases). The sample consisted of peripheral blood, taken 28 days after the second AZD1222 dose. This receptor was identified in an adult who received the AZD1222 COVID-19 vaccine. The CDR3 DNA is TGCAGCGCCTACAGGGCGTGGACCGGGGAGCTGTTTTTT. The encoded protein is CSAYRAWTGELFF.